These T cell receptor beta chains were read from a single sample in a study of blood T cell repertoires in COVID-19. Clones were sequenced by immunoSEQ multiplex PCR, and TCRdb holds only the in-frame ones, with some missing. Among 350,000 or so clones listed, roughly 87% were seen once. Sequencing was done on a sample of peripheral blood. These receptors all come from a woman aged 60 to 75 with COVID-19, enrolled during active disease. The CDR3 runs from the conserved cysteine through the conserved F or W.

v_gene	j_gene	CDR3aa
TRBV6-1	TRBJ1-3	CASSEVQSRRNTIYF
TRBV28	TRBJ2-5	CASRLRLAGGGAWETQYF
TRBV2	TRBJ1-2	CASSEGGFGYTF
TRBV19	TRBJ2-7	CASSTLGRRYEQYF
TRBV27	TRBJ2-7	CASSFARRGVYEQYF
TRBV4-2	TRBJ1-1	CASSQEGQMNTEAFF
TRBV5-4	TRBJ2-2	CASSLAGTGGPGELFF
TRBV15	TRBJ1-4	CATSRGAGTFATNEKLFF
TRBV7-9	TRBJ1-5	CASSMDTSQPQHF
TRBV15	TRBJ2-7	CATSRGTGGGEQYF
TRBV3-1/TRBV3-2	TRBJ2-2	CASSPGTSGPNTGELFF
TRBV5-1	TRBJ1-2	CASSSGTTNYGYTF
TRBV6-5	TRBJ1-4	CASRSEKLFF